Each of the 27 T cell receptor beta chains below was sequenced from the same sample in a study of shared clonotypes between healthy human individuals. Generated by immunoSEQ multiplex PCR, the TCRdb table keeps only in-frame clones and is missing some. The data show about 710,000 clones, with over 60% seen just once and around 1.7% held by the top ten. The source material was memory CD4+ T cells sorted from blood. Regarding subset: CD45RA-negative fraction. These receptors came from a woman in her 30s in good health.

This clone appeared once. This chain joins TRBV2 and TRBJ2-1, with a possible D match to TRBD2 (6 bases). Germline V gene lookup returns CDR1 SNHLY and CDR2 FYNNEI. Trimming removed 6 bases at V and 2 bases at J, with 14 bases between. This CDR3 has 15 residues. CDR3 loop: CASSWFSGTYNEQFF. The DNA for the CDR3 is TGTGCCAGCAGCTGGTTTAGCGGCACCTACAATGAGCAGTTCTTC. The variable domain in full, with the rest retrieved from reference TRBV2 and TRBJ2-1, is EPEVTQTPSHQVTQMGQEVILRCVPISNHLYFYWYRQILGQKVEFLVSFYNNEISEKSEIFDDQFSVERPDGSNFTLKIRSTKLEDSAMYFCASSWFSGTYNEQFFGPGTRLTVL.

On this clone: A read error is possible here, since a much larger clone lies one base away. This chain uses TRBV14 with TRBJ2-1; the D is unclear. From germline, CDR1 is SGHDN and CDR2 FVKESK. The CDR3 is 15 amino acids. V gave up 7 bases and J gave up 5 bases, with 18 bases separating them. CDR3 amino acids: CASNEALRFNNEQFF. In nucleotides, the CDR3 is TGTGCCAGCAATGAAGCCCTCAGGTTTAACAATGAGCAGTTCTTC.

In DNA form, the CDR3 reads TGTGCCAGCAGCTTTACCTTGGGGACAAAGAACACTGAAGCTTTCTTT. It encodes CASSFTLGTKNTEAFF. This chain connects TRBV11-2 to TRBJ1-1, with D possibly being TRBD1 (6 bases). V lost 3 bases and J 1 base, leaving 15 bases between the germline ends. CDR1 SGHAT and CDR2 FQNNGV come from the germline V gene. The CDR3 is 16 residues long.

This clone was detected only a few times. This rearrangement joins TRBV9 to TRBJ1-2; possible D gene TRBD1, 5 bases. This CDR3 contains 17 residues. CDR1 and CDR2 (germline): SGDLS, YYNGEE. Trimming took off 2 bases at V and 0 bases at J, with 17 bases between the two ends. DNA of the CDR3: TGTGCCAGCAGCGTCTCGGACAAAAGCTTCGCTAACTATGGCTACACCTTC. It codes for CASSVSDKSFANYGYTF.

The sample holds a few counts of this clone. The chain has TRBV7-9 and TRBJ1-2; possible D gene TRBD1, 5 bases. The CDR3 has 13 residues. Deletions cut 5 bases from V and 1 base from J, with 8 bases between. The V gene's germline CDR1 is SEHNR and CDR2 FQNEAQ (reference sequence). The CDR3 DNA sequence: TGTGCCAGCAGCGCCCAGGGTAACTATGGCTACACCTTC. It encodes CASSAQGNYGYTF.

CDR3: CAISGLSRVGRSSYEQYF. The CDR3 DNA follows: TGTGCCATCAGTGGTTTGTCGAGAGTTGGTAGGAGCTCCTACGAGCAGTACTTC. The chain links TRBV10-3 to TRBJ2-7; D unresolved. In germline, CDR1 is ENHRY, CDR2 SYGVKD. The CDR3 has 18 amino acids. V was shortened by 4 bases and J by 0 bases, with 22 bases between the two germline ends.

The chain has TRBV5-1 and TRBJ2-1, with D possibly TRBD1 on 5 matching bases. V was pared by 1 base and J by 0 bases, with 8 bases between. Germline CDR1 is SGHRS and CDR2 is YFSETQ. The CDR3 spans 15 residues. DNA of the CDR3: TGCGCCAGCAGCTTGTCCAGGGTCTCCTACAATGAGCAGTTCTTC. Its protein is CASSLSRVSYNEQFF.

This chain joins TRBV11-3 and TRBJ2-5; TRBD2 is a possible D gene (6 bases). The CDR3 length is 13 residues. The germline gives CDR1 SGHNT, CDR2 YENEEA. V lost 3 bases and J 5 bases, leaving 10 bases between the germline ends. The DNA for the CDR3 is TGTGCCAGCAGCTTGGTTGGGAGGGAGACCCAGTACTTC. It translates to CASSLVGRETQYF.

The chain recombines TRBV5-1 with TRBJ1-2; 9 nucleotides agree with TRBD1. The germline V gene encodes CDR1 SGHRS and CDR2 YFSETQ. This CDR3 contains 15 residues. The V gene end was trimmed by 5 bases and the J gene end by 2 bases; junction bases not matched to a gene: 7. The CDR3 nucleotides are TGCGCCAGCAGTACGGGGACAGGGATCAACTATGGCTACACCTTC. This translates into CASSTGTGINYGYTF.

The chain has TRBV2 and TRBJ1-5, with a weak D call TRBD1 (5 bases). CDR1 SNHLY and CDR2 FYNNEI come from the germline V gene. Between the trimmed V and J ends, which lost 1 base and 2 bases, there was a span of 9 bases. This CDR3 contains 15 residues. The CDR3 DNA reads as TGTGCCAGCAGTGAAGTTGTCAGGGGCAATCAGCCCCAGCATTTT. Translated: CASSEVVRGNQPQHF.

In DNA, the CDR3 is TGTGCCAGCAGTTTTTTTCCGGAACTGGGGAGCGGGGAGCTGTTTTTT. Translating gives CASSFFPELGSGELFF. The chain uses TRBV27 and TRBJ2-2; D is possibly TRBD2 (5 bases). This CDR3 has 16 residues. V was pared by 3 bases and J by 7 bases, with 18 bases between. Germline V gives CDR1 MNHEY, CDR2 SMNVEV (reference sequence).

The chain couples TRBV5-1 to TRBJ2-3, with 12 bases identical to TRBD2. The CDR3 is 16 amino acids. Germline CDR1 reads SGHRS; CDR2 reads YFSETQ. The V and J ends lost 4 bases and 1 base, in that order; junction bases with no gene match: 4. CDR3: CASSPWTSGGTDTQYF. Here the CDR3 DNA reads TGCGCCAGCAGCCCCTGGACTAGCGGGGGCACAGATACGCAGTATTTT.

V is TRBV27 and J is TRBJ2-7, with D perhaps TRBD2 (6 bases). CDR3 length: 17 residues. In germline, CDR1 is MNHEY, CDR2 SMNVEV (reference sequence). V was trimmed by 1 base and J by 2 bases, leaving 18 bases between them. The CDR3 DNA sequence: TGTGCCAGCAGTTTATTGAGGAGGGGTTCCGTTCCCTACGAGCAGTACTTC. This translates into CASSLLRRGSVPYEQYF.

In nucleotides, the CDR3 is TGTGCCAGCACCTCTGTAGCGGGAGAGTCCTACGAGCAGTACTTC. Its protein product is CASTSVAGESYEQYF. The genes are TRBV28 and TRBJ2-7; 9 bases are a match to TRBD2. Looked up from germline, CDR1 is MDHEN and CDR2 is SYDVKM. This CDR3 region has 15 residues. Losses at the gene ends were 7 bases for V and 1 base for J; bases not matched to a gene: 8.

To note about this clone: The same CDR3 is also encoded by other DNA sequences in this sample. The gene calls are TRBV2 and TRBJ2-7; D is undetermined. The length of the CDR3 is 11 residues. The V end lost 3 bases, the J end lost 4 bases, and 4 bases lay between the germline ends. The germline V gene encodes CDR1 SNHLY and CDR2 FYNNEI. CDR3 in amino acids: CASSEAYEQYF. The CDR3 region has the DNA TGTGCCAGCAGTGAGGCATACGAGCAGTACTTC.

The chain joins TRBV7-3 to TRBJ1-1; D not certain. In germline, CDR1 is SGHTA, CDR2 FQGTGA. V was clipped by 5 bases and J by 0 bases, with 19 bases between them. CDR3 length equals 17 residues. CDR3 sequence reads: CASSNSGLSSMNTEAFF. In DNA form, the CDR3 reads TGTGCCAGCAGCAACAGTGGCCTATCTTCGATGAACACTGAAGCTTTCTTT. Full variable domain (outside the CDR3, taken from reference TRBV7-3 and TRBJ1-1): GAGVSQTPSNKVTEKGKYVELRCDPISGHTALYWYRQSLGQGPEFLIYFQGTGAADDSGLPNDRFFAVRPEGSVSTLKIQRTERGDSAVYLCASSNSGLSSMNTEAFFGQGTRLTVV.

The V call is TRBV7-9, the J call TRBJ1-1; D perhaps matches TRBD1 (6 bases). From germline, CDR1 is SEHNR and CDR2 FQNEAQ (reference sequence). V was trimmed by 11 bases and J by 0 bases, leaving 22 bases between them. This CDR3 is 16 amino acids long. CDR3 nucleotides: TGTGCCTACCGAGGTCGGGGGGCAAATATGAACACTGAAGCTTTCTTT. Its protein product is CAYRGRGANMNTEAFF.

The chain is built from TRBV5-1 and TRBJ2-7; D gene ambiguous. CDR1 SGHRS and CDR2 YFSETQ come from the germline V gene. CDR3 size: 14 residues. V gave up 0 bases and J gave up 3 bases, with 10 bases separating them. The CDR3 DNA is TGCGCCAGCAGCTTGGGTAGCACTGTCTACGAGCAGTACTTC. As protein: CASSLGSTVYEQYF.

DNA for the CDR3: TGTGCCGGGCGTCGGGACCCCTCGCGGGGCTACACCTTC. Translation gives CAGRRDPSRGYTF. V gene TRBV7-9 combines with J gene TRBJ1-2; possibly TRBD1 for D (5 bases). Per the germline V gene, CDR1 is SEHNR and CDR2 is FQNEAQ (reference sequence). The V end was cut by 11 bases, the J end by 8 bases, with 21 bases between. The CDR3 is made up of 13 amino acids.

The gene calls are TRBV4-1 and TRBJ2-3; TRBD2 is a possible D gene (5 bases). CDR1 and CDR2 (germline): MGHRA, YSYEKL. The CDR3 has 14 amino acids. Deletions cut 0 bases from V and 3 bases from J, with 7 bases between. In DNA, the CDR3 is TGCGCCAGCAGCCAAGATCGGGGAACAGATACGCAGTATTTT. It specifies CASSQDRGTDTQYF.

The DNA for the CDR3 is TGTGCCAGTATCCTGACAGGGCGCGGGAACACTGAAGCTTTCTTT. The encoded protein is CASILTGRGNTEAFF. The chain is built from TRBV19 and TRBJ1-1; 7 bases are a match to TRBD1. Unmatched junction bases numbered 9, after V lost 7 bases and J lost 1 base. There are 15 residues in the CDR3. The V gene's germline CDR1 is LNHDA and CDR2 SQIVND (reference sequence).

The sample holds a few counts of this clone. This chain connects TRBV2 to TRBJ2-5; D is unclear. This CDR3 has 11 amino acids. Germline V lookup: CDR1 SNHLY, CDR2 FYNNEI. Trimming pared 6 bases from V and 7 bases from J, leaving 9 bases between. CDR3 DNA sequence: TGTGCCAGCAGAGTTTCGGGGACCCAGTACTTC. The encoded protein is CASRVSGTQYF.

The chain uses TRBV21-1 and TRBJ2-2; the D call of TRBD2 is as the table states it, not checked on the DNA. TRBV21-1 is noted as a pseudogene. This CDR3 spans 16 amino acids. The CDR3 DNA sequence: TGTGCCAGCACCACTAGCGGGACCCCCAACACCGGGGAGCTGTTTTTT. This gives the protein CASTTSGTPNTGELFF.

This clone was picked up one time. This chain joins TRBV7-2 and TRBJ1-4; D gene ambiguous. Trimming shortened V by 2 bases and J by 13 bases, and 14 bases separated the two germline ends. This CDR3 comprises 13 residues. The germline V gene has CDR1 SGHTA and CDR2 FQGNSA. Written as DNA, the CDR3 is TGTGCCAGCAGCTTAAATAGACAAAGCCCACTGTTTTTT. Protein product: CASSLNRQSPLFF.

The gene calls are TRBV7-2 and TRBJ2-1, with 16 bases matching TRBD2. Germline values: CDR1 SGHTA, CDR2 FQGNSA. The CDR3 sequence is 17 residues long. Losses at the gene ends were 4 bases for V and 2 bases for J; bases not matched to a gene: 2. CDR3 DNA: TGTGCCAGCAGCTCGGGACTAGCGGGAGGGGCCTACAATGAGCAGTTCTTC. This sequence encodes CASSSGLAGGAYNEQFF.

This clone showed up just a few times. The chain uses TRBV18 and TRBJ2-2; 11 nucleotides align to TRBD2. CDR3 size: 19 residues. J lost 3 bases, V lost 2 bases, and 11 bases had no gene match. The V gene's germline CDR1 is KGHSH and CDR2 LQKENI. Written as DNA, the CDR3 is TGTGCCAGCTCACCAGGACTAGCGGGCAACGTTATGTACACCGGGGAGCTGTTTTTT. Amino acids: CASSPGLAGNVMYTGELFF.

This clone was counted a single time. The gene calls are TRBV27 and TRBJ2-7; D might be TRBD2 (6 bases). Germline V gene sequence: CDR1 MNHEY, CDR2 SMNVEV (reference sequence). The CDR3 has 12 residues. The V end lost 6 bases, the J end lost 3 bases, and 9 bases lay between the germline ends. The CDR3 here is CASRKGLYEQYF. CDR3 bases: TGTGCCAGCAGGAAGGGACTCTACGAGCAGTACTTC.